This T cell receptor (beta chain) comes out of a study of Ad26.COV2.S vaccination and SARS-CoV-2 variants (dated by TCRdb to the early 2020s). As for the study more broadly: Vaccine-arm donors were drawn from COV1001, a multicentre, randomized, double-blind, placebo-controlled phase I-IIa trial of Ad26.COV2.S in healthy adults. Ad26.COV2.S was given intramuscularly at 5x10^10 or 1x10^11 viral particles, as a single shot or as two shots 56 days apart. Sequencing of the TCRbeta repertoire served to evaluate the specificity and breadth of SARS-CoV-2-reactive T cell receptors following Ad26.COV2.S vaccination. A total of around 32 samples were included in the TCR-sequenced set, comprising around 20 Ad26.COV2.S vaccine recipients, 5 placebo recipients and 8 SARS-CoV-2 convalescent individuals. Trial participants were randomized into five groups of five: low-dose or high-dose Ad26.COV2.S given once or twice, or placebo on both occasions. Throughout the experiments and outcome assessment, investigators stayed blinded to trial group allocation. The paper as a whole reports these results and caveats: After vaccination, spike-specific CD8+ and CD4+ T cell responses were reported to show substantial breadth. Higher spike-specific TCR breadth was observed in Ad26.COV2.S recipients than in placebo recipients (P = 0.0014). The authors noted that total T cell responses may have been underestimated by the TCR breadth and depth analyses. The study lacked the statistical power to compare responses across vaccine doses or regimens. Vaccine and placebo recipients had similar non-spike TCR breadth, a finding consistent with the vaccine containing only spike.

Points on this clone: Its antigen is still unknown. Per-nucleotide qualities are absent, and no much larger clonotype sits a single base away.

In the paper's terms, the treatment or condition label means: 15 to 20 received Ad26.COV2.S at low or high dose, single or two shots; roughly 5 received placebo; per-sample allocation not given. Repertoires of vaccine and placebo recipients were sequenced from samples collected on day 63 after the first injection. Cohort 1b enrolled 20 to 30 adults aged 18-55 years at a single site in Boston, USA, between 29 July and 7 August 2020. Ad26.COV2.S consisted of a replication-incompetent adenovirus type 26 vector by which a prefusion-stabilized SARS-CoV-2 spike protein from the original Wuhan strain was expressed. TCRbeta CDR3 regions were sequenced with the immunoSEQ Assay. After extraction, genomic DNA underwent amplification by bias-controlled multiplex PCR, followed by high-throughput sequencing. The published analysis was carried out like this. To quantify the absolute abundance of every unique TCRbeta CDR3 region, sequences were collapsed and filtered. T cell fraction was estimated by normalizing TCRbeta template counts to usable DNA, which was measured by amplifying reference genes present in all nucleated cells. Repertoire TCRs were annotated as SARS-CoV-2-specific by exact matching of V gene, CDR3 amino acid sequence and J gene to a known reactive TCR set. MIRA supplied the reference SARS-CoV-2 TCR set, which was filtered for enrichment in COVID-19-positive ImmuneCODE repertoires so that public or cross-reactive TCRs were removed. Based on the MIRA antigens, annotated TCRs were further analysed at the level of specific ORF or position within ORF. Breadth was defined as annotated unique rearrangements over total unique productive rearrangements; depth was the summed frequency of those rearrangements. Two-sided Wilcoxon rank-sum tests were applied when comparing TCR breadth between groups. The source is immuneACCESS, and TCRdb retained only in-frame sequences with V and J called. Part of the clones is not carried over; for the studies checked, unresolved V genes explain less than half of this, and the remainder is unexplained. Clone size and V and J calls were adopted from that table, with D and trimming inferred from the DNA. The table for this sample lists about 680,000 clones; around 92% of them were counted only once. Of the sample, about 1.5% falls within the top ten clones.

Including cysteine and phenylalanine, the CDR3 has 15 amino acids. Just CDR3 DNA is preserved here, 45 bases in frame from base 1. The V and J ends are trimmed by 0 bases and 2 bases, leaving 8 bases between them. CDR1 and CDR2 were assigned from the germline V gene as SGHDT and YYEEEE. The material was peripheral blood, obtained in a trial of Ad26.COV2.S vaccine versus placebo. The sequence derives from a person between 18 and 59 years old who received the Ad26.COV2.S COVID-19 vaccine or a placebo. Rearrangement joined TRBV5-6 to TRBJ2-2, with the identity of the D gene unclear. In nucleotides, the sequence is TGTGCCAGCAGCTTGGTGGGCCAAAACACCGGGGAGCTGTTTTTT. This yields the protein CASSLVGQNTGELFF.